The following is a T cell receptor beta chain sequence with its context. Its cognate antigen is unknown. This sample was taken from a study of radiotherapy plus CTLA-4 blockade in lung cancer. Broader study findings: TCR clones of tumor origin grew in blood after radiotherapy plus ipilimumab.

CDR3 length: 15 residues. Per the germline V gene, CDR1 is SGHAT and CDR2 is FQNNGV. The V end was cut by 0 bases, the J end by 0 bases, with 9 bases between. Method: immunoSEQ multiplex PCR; TCRdb's copy keeps in-frame clones and lacks some. The sample yields about 49,000 clones, 70% to 90% seen once. This receptor was identified in a human donor with non-small cell lung cancer whose response to radiotherapy plus ipilimumab could not be evaluated. The specimen was peripheral blood, collected from a patient treated with radiotherapy plus ipilimumab. The J gene is TRBJ2-7, the V gene TRBV11-2; D gene unclear. In DNA, the CDR3 is TGTGCCAGCAGCTTAGACGGGTGGAGCTCCTACGAGCAGTACTTC. This gives the protein CASSLDGWSSYEQYF.